This T cell receptor (beta chain) derives from a study of shared clonotypes between healthy human individuals. As for this clone: Its antigen remains unidentified.

Naive CD8 cells lacked CD45RO and underwent positive selection for CCR7, leaving out terminally differentiated effector memory CD45RA+ cells. Germline V CDR1 and CDR2: SGHNT, YYREEE (reference sequence). This CDR3 contains 12 residues. The V end was cut by 4 bases, the J end by 2 bases, with 7 bases between. Study-level results: An anticipated effect of sequencing depth on clonotype sharing among donors was recognized. Approximately 5% of naive CD4 clonotypes were shared across several donors.

The method was immunoSEQ multiplex PCR; TCRdb's version includes in-frame clones alone and lacks a portion of them. The sample lists under 1 million clones, approximately 97% occurring once. This receptor was taken from a man aged 30 to 39 in good health. The chain combines TRBV5-4 with TRBJ2-7; D perhaps matches TRBD1 (5 bases). The sample was naive CD8+ T cells sorted from blood. The CDR3 sequence is CASSDSPYEQYF. CDR3 DNA sequence: TGTGCCAGCAGCGACAGCCCCTACGAGCAGTACTTC. Complete variable domain (other parts from reference TRBV5-4 and TRBJ2-7): ETGVTQSPTHLIKTRGQQVTLRCSSQSGHNTVSWYQQALGQGPQFIFQYYREEENGRGNFPPRFSGLQFPNYSSELNVNALELDDSALYLCASSDSPYEQYFGPGTRLTVT.